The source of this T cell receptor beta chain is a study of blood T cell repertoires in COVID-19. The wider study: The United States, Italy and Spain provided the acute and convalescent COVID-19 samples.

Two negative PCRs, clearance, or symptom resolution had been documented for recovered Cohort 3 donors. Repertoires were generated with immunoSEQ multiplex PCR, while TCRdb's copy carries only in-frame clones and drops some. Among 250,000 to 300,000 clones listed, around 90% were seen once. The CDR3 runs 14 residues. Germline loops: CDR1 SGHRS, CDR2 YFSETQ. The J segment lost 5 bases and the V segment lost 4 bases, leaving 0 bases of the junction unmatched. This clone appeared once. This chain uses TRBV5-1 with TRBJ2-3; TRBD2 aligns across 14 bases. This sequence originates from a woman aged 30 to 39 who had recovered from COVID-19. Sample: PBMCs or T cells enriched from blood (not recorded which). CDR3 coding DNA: TGCGCCAGCAGCGGGACTAGCGGGAGAGATACGCAGTATTTT. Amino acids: CASSGTSGRDTQYF.